The TCR beta chain described here comes from a study of post-analysis software for immune sequencing data. Findings and limits, study-wide: The five TRBV segments detected at higher frequency in patients than in controls included TRBV5-6, TRBV5-1 and TRBV20-1. Strong co-clustering by F measure was evident for samples that had been prepared in the same batch.

Unique molecular identifiers featured in each of the TCR beta cDNA libraries. From the PCR reads, TCRdb called clonotypes with MiXCR, one entry per CDR3 protein. The sample carries hundreds of thousands of distinct CDR3 sequences, around 40% recorded once. To note about this clonotype: Its target is unknown.

CDR3 length: 15 amino acids. V was shortened by 8 bases and J by 4 bases, with 19 bases between the two germline ends. Germline CDR1 reads MDHEN; CDR2 reads SYDVKM. Sequenced material: blood. The chain couples TRBV28 to TRBJ2-3; D is ambiguous. The receptor's source is a girl aged 5 to 17 with multiple sclerosis. Here the CDR3 DNA reads TGTGCCAGCGGAAAGTCGGAAACCGCGGCAGATACGCAGTATTTT. Its protein product is CASGKSETAADTQYF. Using reference TRBV28 and TRBJ2-3 for the parts outside the CDR3, the full variable domain is DVKVTQSSRYLVKRTGEKVFLECVQDMDHENMFWYRQDPGLGLRLIYFSYDVKMKEKGDIPEGYSVSREKKERFSLILESASTNQTSMYLCASGKSETAADTQYFGPGTRLTVL.